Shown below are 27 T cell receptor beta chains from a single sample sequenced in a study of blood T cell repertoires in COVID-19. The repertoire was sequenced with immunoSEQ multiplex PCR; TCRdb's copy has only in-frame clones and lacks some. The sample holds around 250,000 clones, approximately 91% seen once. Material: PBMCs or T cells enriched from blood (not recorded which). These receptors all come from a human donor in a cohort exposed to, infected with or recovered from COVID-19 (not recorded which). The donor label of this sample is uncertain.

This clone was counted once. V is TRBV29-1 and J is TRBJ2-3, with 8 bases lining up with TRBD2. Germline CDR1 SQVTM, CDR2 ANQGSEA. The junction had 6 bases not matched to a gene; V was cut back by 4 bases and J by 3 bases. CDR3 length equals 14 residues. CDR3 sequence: CSVGVAGRTDTQYF. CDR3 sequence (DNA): TGCAGCGTTGGGGTAGCGGGGCGGACAGATACGCAGTATTTT.

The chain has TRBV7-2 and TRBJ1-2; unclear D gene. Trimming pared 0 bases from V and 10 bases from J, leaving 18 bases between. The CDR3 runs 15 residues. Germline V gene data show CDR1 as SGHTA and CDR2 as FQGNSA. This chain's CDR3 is CASSLALPKGGAYTF. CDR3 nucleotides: TGTGCCAGCAGCTTAGCGTTGCCAAAAGGAGGAGCCTACACCTTC.

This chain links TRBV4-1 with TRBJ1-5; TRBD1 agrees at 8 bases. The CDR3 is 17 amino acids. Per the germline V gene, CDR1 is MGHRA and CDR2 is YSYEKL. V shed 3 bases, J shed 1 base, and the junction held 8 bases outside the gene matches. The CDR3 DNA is TGCGCCAGCAGCCAGGGTGGACAGGGAGGGAGCAATCAGCCCCAGCATTTT. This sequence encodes CASSQGGQGGSNQPQHF.

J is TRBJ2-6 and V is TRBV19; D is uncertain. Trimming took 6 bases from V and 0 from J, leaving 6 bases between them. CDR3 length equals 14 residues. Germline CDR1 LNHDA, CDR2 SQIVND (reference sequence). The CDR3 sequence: CASRGSSGANVLTF. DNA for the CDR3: TGTGCCAGTAGGGGCAGCTCTGGGGCCAACGTCCTGACTTTC. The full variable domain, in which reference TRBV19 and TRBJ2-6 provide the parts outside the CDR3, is DGGITQSPKYLFRKEGQNVTLSCEQNLNHDAMYWYRQDPGQGLRLIYYSQIVNDFQKGDIAEGYSVSREKKESFPLTVTSAQKNPTAFYLCASRGSSGANVLTFGAGSRLTVL.

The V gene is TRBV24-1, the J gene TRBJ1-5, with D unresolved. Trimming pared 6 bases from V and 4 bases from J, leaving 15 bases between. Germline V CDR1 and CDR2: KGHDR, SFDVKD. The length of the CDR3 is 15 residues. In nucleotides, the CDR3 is TGTGCCACCAGTTCCAGAAAGGTAGCTAATCAGCCCCAGCATTTT. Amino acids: CATSSRKVANQPQHF.

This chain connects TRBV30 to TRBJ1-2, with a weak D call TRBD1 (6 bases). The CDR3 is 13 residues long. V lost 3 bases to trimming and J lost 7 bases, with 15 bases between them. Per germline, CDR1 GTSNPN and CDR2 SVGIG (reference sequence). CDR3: CAWRQQGLSGYTF. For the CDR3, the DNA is TGTGCCTGGAGACAGCAGGGGCTCTCTGGCTACACCTTC.

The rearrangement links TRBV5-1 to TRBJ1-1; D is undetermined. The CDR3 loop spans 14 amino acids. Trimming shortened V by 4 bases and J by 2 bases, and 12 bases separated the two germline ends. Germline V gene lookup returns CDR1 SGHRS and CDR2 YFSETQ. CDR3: CASSDQATNTEAFF. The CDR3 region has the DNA TGCGCCAGCAGCGATCAGGCCACTAACACTGAAGCTTTCTTT.

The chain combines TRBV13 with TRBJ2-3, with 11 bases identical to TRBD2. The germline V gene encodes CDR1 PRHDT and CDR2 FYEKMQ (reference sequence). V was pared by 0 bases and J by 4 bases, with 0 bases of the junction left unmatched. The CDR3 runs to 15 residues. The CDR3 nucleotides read TGTGCCAGCAGCTTAGGGACTAGCGGGGCAGATACGCAGTATTTT. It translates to CASSLGTSGADTQYF.

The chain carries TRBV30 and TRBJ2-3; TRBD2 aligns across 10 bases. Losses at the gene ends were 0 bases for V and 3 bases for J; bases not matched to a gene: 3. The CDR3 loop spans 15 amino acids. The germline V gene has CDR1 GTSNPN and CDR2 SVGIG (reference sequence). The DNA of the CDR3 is TGTGCCTGGAGTGTAGAGCGGGGGGGGACAGATACGCAGTATTTT. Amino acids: CAWSVERGGTDTQYF.

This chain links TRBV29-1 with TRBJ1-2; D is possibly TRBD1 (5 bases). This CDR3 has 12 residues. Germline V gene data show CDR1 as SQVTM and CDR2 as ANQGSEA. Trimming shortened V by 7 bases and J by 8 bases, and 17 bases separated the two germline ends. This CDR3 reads CSALPAGLGYTF. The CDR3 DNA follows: TGCAGCGCTCTCCCCGCGGGACTCGGCTACACCTTC. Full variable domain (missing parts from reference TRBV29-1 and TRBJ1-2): SAVISQKPSRDICQRGTSLTIQCQVDSQVTMMFWYRQQPGQSLTLIATANQGSEATYESGFVIDKFPISRPNLTFSTLTVSNMSPEDSSIYLCSALPAGLGYTFGSGTRLTVV.

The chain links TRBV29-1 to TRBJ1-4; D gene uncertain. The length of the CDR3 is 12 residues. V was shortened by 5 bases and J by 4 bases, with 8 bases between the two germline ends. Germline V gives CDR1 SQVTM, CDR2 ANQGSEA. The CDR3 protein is CSVRGDNEKLFF. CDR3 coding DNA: TGCAGCGTTAGAGGAGATAATGAAAAACTGTTTTTT. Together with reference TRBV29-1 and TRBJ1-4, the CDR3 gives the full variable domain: SAVISQKPSRDICQRGTSLTIQCQVDSQVTMMFWYRQQPGQSLTLIATANQGSEATYESGFVIDKFPISRPNLTFSTLTVSNMSPEDSSIYLCSVRGDNEKLFFGSGTQLSVL.

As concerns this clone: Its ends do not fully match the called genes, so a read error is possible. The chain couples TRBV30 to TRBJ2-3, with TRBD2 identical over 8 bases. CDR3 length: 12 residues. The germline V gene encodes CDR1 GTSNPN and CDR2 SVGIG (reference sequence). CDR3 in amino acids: CAGSGGADTQYF. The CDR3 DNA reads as TGTGCCGGGAGCGGGGGTGCAGATACGCAGTATTTT.

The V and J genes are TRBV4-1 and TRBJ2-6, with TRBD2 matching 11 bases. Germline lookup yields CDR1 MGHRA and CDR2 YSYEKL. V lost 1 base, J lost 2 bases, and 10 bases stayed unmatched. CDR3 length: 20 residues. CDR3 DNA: TGCGCCAGCAGCCAAGGTCTTAGGCTAGCGGGGGGAACTGGGGCCAACGTCCTGACTTTC. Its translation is CASSQGLRLAGGTGANVLTF.

CDR3 sequence: CASSFKSTGELFF. CDR3 DNA: TGTGCCAGCAGCTTTAAGAGCACCGGGGAGCTGTTTTTT. The chain recombines TRBV7-3 with TRBJ2-2, with D hard to call. Germline V gives CDR1 SGHTA, CDR2 FQGTGA. Trimming took off 3 bases at V and 4 bases at J, with 6 bases between the two ends. The CDR3 sequence is 13 residues long.

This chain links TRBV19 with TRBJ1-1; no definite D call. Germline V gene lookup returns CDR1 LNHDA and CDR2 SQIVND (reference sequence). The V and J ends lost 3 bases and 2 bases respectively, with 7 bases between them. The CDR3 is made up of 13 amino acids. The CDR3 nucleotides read TGTGCCAGTAGTATCGGGATCAACACTGAAGCTTTCTTT. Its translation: CASSIGINTEAFF.

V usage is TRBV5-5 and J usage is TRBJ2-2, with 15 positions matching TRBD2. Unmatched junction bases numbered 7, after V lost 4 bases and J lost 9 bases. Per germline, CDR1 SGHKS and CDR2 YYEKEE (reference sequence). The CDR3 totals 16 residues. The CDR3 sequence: CASSPGLAGGLRELFF. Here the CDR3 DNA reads TGTGCCAGCAGCCCCGGACTAGCGGGGGGGCTAAGGGAGCTGTTTTTT. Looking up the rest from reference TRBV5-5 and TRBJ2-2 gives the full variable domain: DAGVTQSPTHLIKTRGQQVTLRCSPISGHKSVSWYQQVLGQGPQFIFQYYEKEERGRGNFPDRFSARQFPNYSSELNVNALLLGDSALYLCASSPGLAGGLRELFFGEGSRLTVL.

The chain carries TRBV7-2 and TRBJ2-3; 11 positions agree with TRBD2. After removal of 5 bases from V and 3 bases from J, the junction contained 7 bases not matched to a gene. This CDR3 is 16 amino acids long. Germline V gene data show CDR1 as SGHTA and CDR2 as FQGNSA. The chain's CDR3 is CASSPRLAGLTDTQYF. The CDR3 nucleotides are TGTGCCAGCAGCCCCAGACTAGCGGGACTTACAGATACGCAGTATTTT.

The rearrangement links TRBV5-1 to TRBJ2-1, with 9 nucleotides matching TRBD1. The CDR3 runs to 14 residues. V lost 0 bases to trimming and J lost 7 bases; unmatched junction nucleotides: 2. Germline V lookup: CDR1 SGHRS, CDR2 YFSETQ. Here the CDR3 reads CASSLGQGENEQFF. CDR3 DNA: TGCGCCAGCAGCTTGGGACAGGGGGAGAATGAGCAGTTCTTC. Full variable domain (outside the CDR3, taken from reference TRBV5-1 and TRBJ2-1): KAGVTQTPRYLIKTRGQQVTLSCSPISGHRSVSWYQQTPGQGLQFLFEYFSETQRNKGNFPGRFSGRQFSNSRSEMNVSTLELGDSALYLCASSLGQGENEQFFGPGTRLTVL.

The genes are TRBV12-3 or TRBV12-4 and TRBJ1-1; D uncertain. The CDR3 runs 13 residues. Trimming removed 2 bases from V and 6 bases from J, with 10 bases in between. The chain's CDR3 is CASSLRQAAEAFF. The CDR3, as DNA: TGTGCCAGCAGTTTAAGGCAGGCCGCTGAAGCTTTCTTT.

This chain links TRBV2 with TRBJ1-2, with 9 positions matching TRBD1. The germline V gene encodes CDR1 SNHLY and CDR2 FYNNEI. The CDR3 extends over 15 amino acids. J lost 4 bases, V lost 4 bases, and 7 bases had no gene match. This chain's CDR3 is CASSAPDRGLYGYTF. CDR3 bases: TGTGCCAGCAGTGCCCCGGACAGGGGCCTCTATGGCTACACCTTC.

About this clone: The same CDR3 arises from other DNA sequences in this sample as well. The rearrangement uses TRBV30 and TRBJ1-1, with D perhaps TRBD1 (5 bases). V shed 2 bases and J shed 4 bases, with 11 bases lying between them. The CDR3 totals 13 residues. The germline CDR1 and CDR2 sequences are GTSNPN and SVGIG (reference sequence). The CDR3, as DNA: TGTGCCTGGAGTAGCCAGGGAGGCACTGAAGCTTTCTTT. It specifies CAWSSQGGTEAFF. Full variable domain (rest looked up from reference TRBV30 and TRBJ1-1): SQTIHQWPATLVQPVGSPLSLECTVEGTSNPNLYWYRQAAGRGLQLLFYSVGIGQISSEVPQNLSASRPQDRQFILSSKKLLLSDSGFYLCAWSSQGGTEAFFGQGTRLTVV.

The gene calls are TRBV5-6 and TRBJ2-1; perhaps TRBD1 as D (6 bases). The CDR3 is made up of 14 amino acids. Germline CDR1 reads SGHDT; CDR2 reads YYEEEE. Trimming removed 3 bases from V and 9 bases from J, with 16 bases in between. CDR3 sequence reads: CASSSGTLQGEQFF. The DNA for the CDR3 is TGTGCCAGCAGCTCCGGGACACTACAAGGTGAGCAGTTCTTC.

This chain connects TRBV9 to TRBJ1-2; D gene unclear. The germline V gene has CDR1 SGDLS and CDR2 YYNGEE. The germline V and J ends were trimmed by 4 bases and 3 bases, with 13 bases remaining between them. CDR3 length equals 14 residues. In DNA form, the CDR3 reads TGTGCCAGCAGCCCCCGGGGTCGGGACTATGGCTACACCTTC. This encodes CASSPRGRDYGYTF.

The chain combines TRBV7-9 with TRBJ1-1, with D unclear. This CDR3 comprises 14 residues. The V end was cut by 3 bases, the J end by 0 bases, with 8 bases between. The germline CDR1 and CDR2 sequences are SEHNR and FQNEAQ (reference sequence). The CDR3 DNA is TGTGCCAGCAGCTTGGGCCTCATGAACACTGAAGCTTTCTTT. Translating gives CASSLGLMNTEAFF.

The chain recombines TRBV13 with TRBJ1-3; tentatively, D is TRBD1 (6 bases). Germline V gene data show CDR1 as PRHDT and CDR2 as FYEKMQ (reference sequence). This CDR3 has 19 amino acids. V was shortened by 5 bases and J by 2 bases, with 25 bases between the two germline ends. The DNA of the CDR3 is TGTGCCAGCAGCCTGAATCCCGTTGTATTGGGGGCCCCTGGAAACACCATATATTTT. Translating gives CASSLNPVVLGAPGNTIYF.

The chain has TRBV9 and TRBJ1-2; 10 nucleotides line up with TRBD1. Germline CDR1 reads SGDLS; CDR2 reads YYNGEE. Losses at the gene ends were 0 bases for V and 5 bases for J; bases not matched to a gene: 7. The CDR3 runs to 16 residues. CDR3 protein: CASSVDRLGQGYGYTF. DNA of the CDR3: TGTGCCAGCAGCGTAGATCGATTGGGACAGGGGTATGGCTACACCTTC. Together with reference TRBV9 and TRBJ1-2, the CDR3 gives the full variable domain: DSGVTQTPKHLITATGQRVTLRCSPRSGDLSVYWYQQSLDQGLQFLIQYYNGEERAKGNILERFSAQQFPDLHSELNLSSLELGDSALYFCASSVDRLGQGYGYTFGSGTRLTVV.

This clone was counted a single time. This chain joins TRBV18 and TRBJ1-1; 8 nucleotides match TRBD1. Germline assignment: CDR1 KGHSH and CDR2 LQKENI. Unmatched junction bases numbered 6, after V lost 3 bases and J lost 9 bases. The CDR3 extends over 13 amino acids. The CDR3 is CASSPQDRVKAFF. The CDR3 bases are TGTGCCAGCTCACCCCAGGACAGGGTAAAAGCTTTCTTT. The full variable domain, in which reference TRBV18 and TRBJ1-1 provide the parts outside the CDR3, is NAGVMQNPRHLVRRRGQEARLRCSPMKGHSHVYWYRQLPEEGLKFMVYLQKENIIDESGMPKERFSAEFPKEGPSILRIQQVVRGDSAAYFCASSPQDRVKAFFGQGTRLTVV.